The T cell receptor (beta chain) described here comes from a study of shared clonotypes between healthy human individuals. As regards this clone: As yet, its antigen is unknown.

Whole-study findings and limits: Non-shared clonotypes displayed generation probabilities falling below those of clonotypes present in all four donors. Generally, naive subsets came out with larger estimated richness than memory subsets.

It was about 190 ng DNA, 33,000 or so T cell genomes, that sorted-subset replicate PCRs used. Repertoires were generated with immunoSEQ multiplex PCR, while TCRdb's copy carries only in-frame clones and drops some. In the table there are about 2.4 million clones, roughly 93% of which are singletons. Sequencing was done on a sample of naive CD4+ T cells from PBMCs. Specified subset: CD45RA+ positively selected. This clonotype was obtained from a man between 18 and 35 years old in good health. Some clones in this sample may be carry-over from other donors' samples.

The CDR3 DNA reads TGTGCCAGCGGGCAGGGCAGCACAGATACGCAGTATTTT. As protein: CASGQGSTDTQYF. The chain has TRBV2 and TRBJ2-3; tentatively, D is TRBD1 (5 bases). Germline CDR1 SNHLY, CDR2 FYNNEI. Trimming removed 8 bases from V and 0 bases from J, with 9 bases in between. CDR3 length equals 13 residues.